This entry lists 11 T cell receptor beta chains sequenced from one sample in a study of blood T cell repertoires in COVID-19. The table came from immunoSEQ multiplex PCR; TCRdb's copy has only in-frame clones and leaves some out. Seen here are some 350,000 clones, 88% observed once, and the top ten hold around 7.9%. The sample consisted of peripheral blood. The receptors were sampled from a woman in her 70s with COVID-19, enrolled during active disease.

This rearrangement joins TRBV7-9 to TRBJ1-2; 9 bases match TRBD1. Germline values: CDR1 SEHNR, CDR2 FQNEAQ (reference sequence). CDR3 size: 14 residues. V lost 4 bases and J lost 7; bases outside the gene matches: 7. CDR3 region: CASSSGTGTRGYTF. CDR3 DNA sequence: TGTGCCAGCAGCTCCGGGACAGGGACGCGTGGCTACACCTTC. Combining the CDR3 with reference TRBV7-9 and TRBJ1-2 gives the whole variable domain DTGVSQNPRHKITKRGQNVTFRCDPISEHNRLYWYRQTLGQGPEFLTYFQNEAQLEKSRLLSDRFSAERPKGSFSTLEIQRTEQGDSAMYLCASSSGTGTRGYTFGSGTRLTVV.

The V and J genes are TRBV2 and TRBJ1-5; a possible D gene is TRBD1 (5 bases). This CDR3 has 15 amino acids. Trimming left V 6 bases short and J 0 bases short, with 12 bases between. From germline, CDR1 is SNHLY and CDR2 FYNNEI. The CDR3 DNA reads TGTGCCAGCAGAAAGACAGACCTTAGCAATCAGCCCCAGCATTTT. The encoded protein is CASRKTDLSNQPQHF.

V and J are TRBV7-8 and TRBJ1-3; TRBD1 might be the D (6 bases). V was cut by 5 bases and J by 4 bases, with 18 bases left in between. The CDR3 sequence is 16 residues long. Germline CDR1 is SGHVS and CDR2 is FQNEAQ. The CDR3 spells CASSRDVQGSGNTIYF. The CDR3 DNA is TGTGCCAGCAGCCGAGATGTACAGGGATCCGGAAACACCATATATTTT.

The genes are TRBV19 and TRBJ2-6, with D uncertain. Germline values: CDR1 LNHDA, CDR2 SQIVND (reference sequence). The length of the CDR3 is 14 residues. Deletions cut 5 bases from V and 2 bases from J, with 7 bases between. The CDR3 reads CASSQRTGANVLTF. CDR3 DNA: TGTGCCAGTAGTCAGAGGACTGGGGCCAACGTCCTGACTTTC.

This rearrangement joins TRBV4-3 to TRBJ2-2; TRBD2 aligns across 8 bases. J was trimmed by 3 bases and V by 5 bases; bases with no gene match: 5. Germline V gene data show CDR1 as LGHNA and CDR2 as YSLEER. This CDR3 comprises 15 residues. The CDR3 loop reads CASSGGGLDTGELFF. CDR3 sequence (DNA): TGCGCCAGCAGCGGCGGGGGGCTCGACACCGGGGAGCTGTTTTTT.

Here the CDR3 DNA reads TGTGCCGTACGGACTATCTATGGCTACACCTTC. This gives the protein CAVRTIYGYTF. The J gene is TRBJ1-2, the V gene TRBV10-3; D is uncertain. V was cut by 11 bases and J by 4 bases, with 11 bases left in between. CDR1 is ENHRY and CDR2 is SYGVKD in the germline V gene. The CDR3 length is 11 residues.

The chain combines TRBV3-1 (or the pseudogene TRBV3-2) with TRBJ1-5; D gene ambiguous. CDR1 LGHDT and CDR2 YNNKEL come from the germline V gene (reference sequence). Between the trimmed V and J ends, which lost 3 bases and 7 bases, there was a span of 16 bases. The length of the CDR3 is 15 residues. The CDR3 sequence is CASSHSAFEGQPQHF. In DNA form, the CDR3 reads TGTGCCAGCAGCCATTCGGCTTTTGAGGGACAGCCCCAGCATTTT.

The CDR3 DNA follows: TGTGCCAGCAGCCCGAATCCCCACAGGGAGAGCAATCAGCCCCAGCATTTT. It yields the protein CASSPNPHRESNQPQHF. The chain couples TRBV3-1 (or the pseudogene TRBV3-2) to TRBJ1-5, with TRBD1 as a possible D gene (6 bases). This CDR3 is 17 amino acids long. Germline CDR1 reads LGHDT; CDR2 reads YNNKEL (reference sequence). V lost 4 bases and J 1 base, leaving 17 bases between the germline ends.

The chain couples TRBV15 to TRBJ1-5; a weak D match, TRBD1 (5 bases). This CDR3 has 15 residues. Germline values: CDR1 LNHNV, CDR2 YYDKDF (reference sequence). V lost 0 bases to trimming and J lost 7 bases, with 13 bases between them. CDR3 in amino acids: CATSRDLGAAQPQHF. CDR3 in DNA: TGTGCCACCAGCAGAGATCTAGGGGCGGCGCAGCCCCAGCATTTT.

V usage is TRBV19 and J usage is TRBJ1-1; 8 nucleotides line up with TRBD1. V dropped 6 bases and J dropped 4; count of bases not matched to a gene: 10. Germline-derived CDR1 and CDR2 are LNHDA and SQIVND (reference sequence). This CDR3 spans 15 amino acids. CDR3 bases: TGTGCCAGTAGATTGTGGAAACAGGGGGGCACTGAAGCTTTCTTT. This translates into CASRLWKQGGTEAFF.

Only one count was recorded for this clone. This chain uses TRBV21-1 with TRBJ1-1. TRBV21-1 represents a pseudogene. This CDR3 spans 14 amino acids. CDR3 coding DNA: TGTGCCAGCAGCAAACTTAGGGAGGACACTGAAGCTTTCTTT. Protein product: CASSKLREDTEAFF.